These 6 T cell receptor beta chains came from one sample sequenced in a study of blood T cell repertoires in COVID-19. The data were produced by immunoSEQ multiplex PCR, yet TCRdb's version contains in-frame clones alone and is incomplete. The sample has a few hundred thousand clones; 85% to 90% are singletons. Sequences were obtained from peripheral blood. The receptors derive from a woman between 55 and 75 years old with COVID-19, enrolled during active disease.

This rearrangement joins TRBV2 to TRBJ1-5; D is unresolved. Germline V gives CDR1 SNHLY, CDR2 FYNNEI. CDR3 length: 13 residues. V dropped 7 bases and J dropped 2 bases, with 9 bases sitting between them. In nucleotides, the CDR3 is TGTGCCAGCAATCGCCAGGGCAATCAGCCCCAGCATTTT. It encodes CASNRQGNQPQHF.

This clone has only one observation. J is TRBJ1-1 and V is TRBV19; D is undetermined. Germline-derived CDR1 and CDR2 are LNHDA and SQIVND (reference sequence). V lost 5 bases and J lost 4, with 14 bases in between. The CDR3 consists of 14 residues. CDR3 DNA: TGTGCCAGTAGTCAGACACCTCGGGGCACTGAAGCTTTCTTT. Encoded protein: CASSQTPRGTEAFF.

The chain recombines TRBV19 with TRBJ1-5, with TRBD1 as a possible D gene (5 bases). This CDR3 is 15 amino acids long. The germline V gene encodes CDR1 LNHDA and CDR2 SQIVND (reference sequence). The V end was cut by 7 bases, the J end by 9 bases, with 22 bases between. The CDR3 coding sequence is TGTGCCAGTATAGGTGTGGGGCAAACCATTGGGCCCCAGCATTTT. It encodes CASIGVGQTIGPQHF.

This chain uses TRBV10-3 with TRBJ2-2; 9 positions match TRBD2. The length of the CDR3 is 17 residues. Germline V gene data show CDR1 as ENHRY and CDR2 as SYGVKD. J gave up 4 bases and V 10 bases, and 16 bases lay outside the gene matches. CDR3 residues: CATTEIPSGVITGELFF. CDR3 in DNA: TGTGCCACCACCGAAATACCTAGCGGGGTCATCACCGGGGAGCTGTTTTTT.

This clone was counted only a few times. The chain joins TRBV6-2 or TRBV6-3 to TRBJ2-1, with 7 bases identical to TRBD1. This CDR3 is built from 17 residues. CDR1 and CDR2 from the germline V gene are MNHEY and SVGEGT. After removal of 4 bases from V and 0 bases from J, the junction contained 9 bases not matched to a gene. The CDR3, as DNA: TGTGCCAGCAGTTTCCGACAGGGCCCAGGCTCCTACAATGAGCAGTTCTTC. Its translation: CASSFRQGPGSYNEQFF.

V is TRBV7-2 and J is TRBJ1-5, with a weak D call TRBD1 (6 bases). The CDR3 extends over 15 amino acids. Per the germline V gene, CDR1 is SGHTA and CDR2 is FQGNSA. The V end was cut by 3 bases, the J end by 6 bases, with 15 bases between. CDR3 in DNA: TGTGCCAGCAGCTTGGCCACAGGGTATCGTCAGCCCCAGCATTTT. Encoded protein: CASSLATGYRQPQHF.